Sequencing of this T cell receptor beta chain was carried out in a study of cytomegalovirus exposure and HLA in healthy donors. General observations from the study: In a later analysis, common viral pathogens appeared linked to several of the most significant clusters.

This PCR relied on a set of 60 Vbeta primers and 13 Jbeta primers. Sequenced by immunoSEQ multiplex PCR; TCRdb stores in-frame clones only, minus some. The repertoire holds about 35,000 clones, 85% to 95% seen once, with approximately 2.5% in the top ten. CDR3 length: 15 amino acids. Germline V gene sequence: CDR1 SGDLS, CDR2 YYNGEE. Trimming took off 0 bases at V and 4 bases at J, with 14 bases between the two ends. To note about this clone: Its specificity is unknown.

The chain combines TRBV9 with TRBJ2-7, with a tentative D call TRBD1 (7 bases). The sample consisted of PBMCs. The origin of this receptor is a woman between 18 and 30 years old in good health and CMV-seronegative. The CDR3 DNA is TGTGCCAGCAGCGTAGGGGCAGGGGGGCCGTACGAGCAGTACTTC. This encodes CASSVGAGGPYEQYF. The whole variable domain, filled in from reference TRBV9 and TRBJ2-7, reads DSGVTQTPKHLITATGQRVTLRCSPRSGDLSVYWYQQSLDQGLQFLIQYYNGEERAKGNILERFSAQQFPDLHSELNLSSLELGDSALYFCASSVGAGGPYEQYFGPGTRLTVT.